These T cell receptor beta chains were read from a single sample in a study of early T cells in non-severe SARS-CoV-2 infection. TCRdb reanalysed the 5' RACE reads using MiXCR and keeps one entry per CDR3 protein. The sample holds roughly 54,000 distinct CDR3 sequences, 5.6% seen once. What was sequenced was whole blood. The receptors originated from an adult who was a healthcare worker with PCR-confirmed SARS-CoV-2 infection or an uninfected control (not recorded which). The CDR3 runs from the conserved cysteine through the conserved F or W. Each record gives: D gene, J gene, V gene, clone size, CDR3 DNA, CDR3 protein. D genes are given only for firm matches. Some rows mark clone size as missing; the rest say once, few, many or name a class of expanded clone.

d_call: .
j_call: TRBJ2-2
v_call: TRBV27
clone_size: few
cdr3_nt: TGTGCCAGCAGTCCTTTGGCCACCGGGGAGCTGTTTTTT
cdr3_aa: CASSPLATGELFF

d_call: .
j_call: TRBJ2-5
v_call: TRBV6-5
clone_size: .
cdr3_nt: TGTGCCAGCAGTTCCGTCGGTGGGGGGCAAGAGACCCAGTACTTC
cdr3_aa: CASSSVGGGQETQYF

d_call: .
j_call: TRBJ1-1
v_call: TRBV9
clone_size: many
cdr3_nt: TGTGCCAGCAGCGAGATACCGAGAATGAACACTGAAGCTTTCTTT
cdr3_aa: CASSEIPRMNTEAFF

d_call: TRBD1
j_call: TRBJ1-2
v_call: TRBV3-1
clone_size: many
cdr3_nt: TGTGCCAGCAGCCAAGTGGACAGGCCGGCCTATGGCTACACCTTC
cdr3_aa: CASSQVDRPAYGYTF

d_call: .
j_call: TRBJ2-2
v_call: TRBV7-3
clone_size: .
cdr3_nt: TGTGCCAGCAGTCCAACCCGGTCCGGGGAGCTGTTTTTT
cdr3_aa: CASSPTRSGELFF

d_call: TRBD2
j_call: TRBJ2-1
v_call: TRBV12-3/TRBV12-4
clone_size: many
cdr3_nt: TGTGCCAGCAGTTTATCGAGCGGGGAGAACGAGCAGTTCTTC
cdr3_aa: CASSLSSGENEQFF

d_call: .
j_call: TRBJ2-4
v_call: TRBV7-6
clone_size: .
cdr3_nt: TGTGCCAGCAGCTTAGTAGAGGGGCTAGCCAAAAACATTCAGTACTTC
cdr3_aa: CASSLVEGLAKNIQYF

d_call: .
j_call: TRBJ1-2
v_call: TRBV9
clone_size: few
cdr3_nt: TGTGCCAGCAGCGTTATAGGCAGCAGCTATGGCTACACCTTC
cdr3_aa: CASSVIGSSYGYTF

d_call: TRBD2
j_call: TRBJ2-1
v_call: TRBV3-1
clone_size: many
cdr3_nt: TGTGCCAGCAGCCCTCGACTAGCGGGACCTCCCCGGGGGGATGAGCAGTTCTTC
cdr3_aa: CASSPRLAGPPRGDEQFF

d_call: TRBD1
j_call: TRBJ2-3
v_call: TRBV27
clone_size: .
cdr3_nt: TGTGCCAGCAGTCTGCTGGTGCTTCCTACAGGGGGCACGGCAGATACGCAGTATTTT
cdr3_aa: CASSLLVLPTGGTADTQYF